This T cell receptor beta chain was documented in a study of regulatory T cells in long-lasting Graves disease. This CDR3 is built from 16 residues. J gave up 8 bases and V 8 bases, and 16 bases lay outside the gene matches. Germline values: CDR1 MDHEN, CDR2 SYDVKM. For TCR beta, libraries came from iRepertoire HTBI primers and Arm-PCR of CDR3 regions. TCRdb independently ran MiXCR on the multiplex PCR reads; one entry per CDR3 protein. The sample consists of about 320,000 distinct CDR3 sequences, 15% to 20% of them appearing once. This clonotype was detected a few times. The time point was: newly diagnosed GD, antithyroid drugs for less than 3 months. Extracted RNA from PBMCs served as the source of the TCR library.

The sequencing used peripheral blood mononuclear cells (PBMCs), collected at new diagnosis, from a patient treated with antithyroid drugs. This rearrangement joins TRBV28 to TRBJ2-3; 10 bases map to TRBD1. This TCR was sampled from a female donor with Graves disease. CDR3 loop: CASRSTGTGARGTQYF. CDR3 sequence (DNA): TGTGCCAGCCGTTCAACCGGGACAGGGGCTCGAGGTACGCAGTATTTT.